One and the same sample provided the 19 T cell receptor beta chains below, sequenced in a study of T cell repertoires in cytomegalovirus infection. Using its own MiXCR run on the reads, TCRdb lists one record per CDR3 protein. This repertoire shows under 150,000 distinct CDR3 sequences, roughly 8.2% found once; its top ten account for roughly 9.1%. The specimen was PBMCs. These receptors were collected from a human donor in good health (CMV status not recorded). Some clones in this sample may be carry-over from other donors' samples.

This clonotype was detected only a few times. V usage is TRBV29-1 and J usage is TRBJ2-4; D may correspond to TRBD1 or TRBD2 (5 bases each). The CDR3 extends over 13 amino acids. From germline, CDR1 is SQVTM and CDR2 ANQGSEA. With 7 bases removed from V and 5 bases from J, the gap between germline ends came to 15 bases. The CDR3 sequence: CSAEPRDENIQYF. In nucleotides, the CDR3 is TGCAGCGCCGAACCCAGGGACGAAAACATTCAGTACTTC.

This rearrangement joins TRBV6-2 or TRBV6-3 to TRBJ2-5; tentatively, D is TRBD2 (5 bases). Trimming stripped 6 bases from V and 3 bases from J, with 8 bases between. This CDR3 has 12 residues. The germline gives CDR1 MNHEY, CDR2 SVGEGT. The CDR3 DNA sequence: TGTGCCAGCAGGCCGGAGGAAGAGACCCAGTACTTC. This gives the protein CASRPEEETQYF.

J is TRBJ2-1 and V is TRBV5-1; D possibly corresponds to TRBD2 (6 bases). The V and J ends lost 3 bases and 7 bases respectively, with 14 bases between them. Per germline, CDR1 SGHRS and CDR2 YFSETQ. The CDR3 has 14 amino acids. Here the CDR3 DNA reads TGCGCCAGCAGCTCCTCCCGGGGGTTGAATGAGCAGTTCTTC. It yields the protein CASSSSRGLNEQFF.

This clonotype was recorded at least ten times. This chain joins TRBV5-1 and TRBJ2-5; D gene uncertain. Germline assignment: CDR1 SGHRS and CDR2 YFSETQ. The CDR3 loop spans 12 amino acids. Trimming removed 3 bases at V and 5 bases at J, with 8 bases between. The CDR3 is CASSWDWETQYF. DNA of the CDR3: TGCGCCAGCAGCTGGGATTGGGAGACCCAGTACTTC.

This clonotype showed up many times. The V gene is TRBV20-1, the J gene TRBJ2-1; 7 nucleotides match TRBD1. The V gene's germline CDR1 is DFQATT and CDR2 SNEGSKA (reference sequence). This CDR3 region has 13 residues. The V and J ends lost 6 bases and 2 bases, in that order; junction bases with no gene match: 4. CDR3 bases: TGCAGTGCCTCGGGACAGACCTACAATGAGCAGTTCTTC. Amino acids: CSASGQTYNEQFF.

The sample holds many counts of this clonotype. The J gene is TRBJ2-3, the V gene TRBV7-2, with D maybe TRBD2 (6 bases). Germline V gene data show CDR1 as SGHTA and CDR2 as FQGNSA. The CDR3 is 16 amino acids. V gave up 4 bases and J gave up 2 bases, with 16 bases separating them. The CDR3 region is CASSSDPGLFTDTQYF. The DNA of the CDR3 is TGTGCCAGCAGCTCTGACCCGGGACTCTTCACAGATACGCAGTATTTT.

The sample holds many counts of this clonotype. The CDR3 nucleotides read TGTGCCAGCAGTCCACCTCCCTCCTACGAGCAGTACTTC. Encoded protein: CASSPPPSYEQYF. This chain uses TRBV28 with TRBJ2-7; unclear D gene. Trimming stripped 5 bases from V and 0 bases from J, with 8 bases between. Germline V gene data show CDR1 as MDHEN and CDR2 as SYDVKM. This CDR3 comprises 13 residues.

This clonotype has a handful of counts. V and J are TRBV19 and TRBJ2-3, with 8 positions matching TRBD2. Per germline, CDR1 LNHDA and CDR2 SQIVND (reference sequence). Trimming at V came to 6 bases and at J to 2 bases, leaving 4 bases not matched to a gene. This CDR3 region has 14 residues. The CDR3, as DNA: TGTGCCAGTAGGACAGCGGGGGCCACAGATACGCAGTATTTT. Its protein is CASRTAGATDTQYF. Supplemented by reference TRBV19 and TRBJ2-3, the full variable domain reads DGGITQSPKYLFRKEGQNVTLSCEQNLNHDAMYWYRQDPGQGLRLIYYSQIVNDFQKGDIAEGYSVSREKKESFPLTVTSAQKNPTAFYLCASRTAGATDTQYFGPGTRLTVL.

This clonotype was seen at least ten times. The gene calls are TRBV12-3 or TRBV12-4 and TRBJ2-1; 8 bases are shared with TRBD1. This CDR3 region has 16 residues. With 2 bases clipped from V and 3 bases from J, the junction kept 6 bases outside the gene matches. For the CDR3, the DNA is TGTGCCAGCAGTTTAATTGTAGGGACAGGCTACAATGAGCAGTTCTTC. Amino acid sequence: CASSLIVGTGYNEQFF.

This clonotype was counted ten times or more. CDR3 DNA: TGTGCCAGCAGCTTATCTAGCCCCTATGGCTACACCTTC. Its protein is CASSLSSPYGYTF. This chain connects TRBV7-8 to TRBJ1-2; D not resolved. V dropped 2 bases and J dropped 4 bases, with 8 bases sitting between them. The germline CDR1 and CDR2 sequences are SGHVS and FQNEAQ. The CDR3 is 13 amino acids.

This clonotype came up many times. This sequence joins TRBV28 and TRBJ1-5, with D perhaps matching TRBD1 (6 bases). The CDR3 runs to 15 residues. Germline V CDR1 and CDR2: MDHEN, SYDVKM. V was clipped by 8 bases and J by 7 bases, with 21 bases between them. CDR3 amino acids: CASLGGGGPKQPQHF. The CDR3 DNA reads as TGTGCCAGCTTAGGGGGGGGGGGCCCGAAGCAGCCCCAGCATTTT. Drawing the rest from reference TRBV28 and TRBJ1-5, the complete variable domain is DVKVTQSSRYLVKRTGEKVFLECVQDMDHENMFWYRQDPGLGLRLIYFSYDVKMKEKGDIPEGYSVSREKKERFSLILESASTNQTSMYLCASLGGGGPKQPQHFGDGTRLSIL.

This clonotype was counted only a few times. This sequence joins TRBV12-3 or TRBV12-4 and TRBJ1-4; D is possibly TRBD1 (5 bases). V lost 0 bases and J lost 14, with 16 bases in between. The CDR3 consists of 14 residues. The CDR3 DNA reads TGTGCCAGCAGTTTAGCGCTACGGGGGACGTCGCTGTTTTTT. It encodes CASSLALRGTSLFF.

This clonotype was seen ten or more times. The V gene is TRBV19, the J gene TRBJ1-1; possibly TRBD1 for D (6 bases). The CDR3 is made up of 17 amino acids. Germline CDR1 LNHDA, CDR2 SQIVND (reference sequence). Trimming pared 3 bases from V and 5 bases from J, leaving 22 bases between. The CDR3 DNA follows: TGTGCCAGTAGTATGATTCGTGGGGGCGGCGTTGGGACTGAAGCTTTCTTT. This translates into CASSMIRGGGVGTEAFF. The entire variable domain, with the rest obtained from reference TRBV19 and TRBJ1-1, is as follows: DGGITQSPKYLFRKEGQNVTLSCEQNLNHDAMYWYRQDPGQGLRLIYYSQIVNDFQKGDIAEGYSVSREKKESFPLTVTSAQKNPTAFYLCASSMIRGGGVGTEAFFGQGTRLTVV.

The sample holds many counts of this clonotype. The chain recombines TRBV27 with TRBJ2-7; 11 nucleotides line up with TRBD2. The junction had 4 bases not matched to a gene; V was cut back by 6 bases and J by 0 bases. The CDR3 has 15 residues. From germline, CDR1 is MNHEY and CDR2 SMNVEV (reference sequence). This CDR3 reads CASRVAGGLSYEQYF. The CDR3 nucleotides are TGTGCCAGCAGGGTAGCGGGGGGGCTCTCCTACGAGCAGTACTTC.

In this sample, this clonotype turned up many times. The J gene is TRBJ2-3, the V gene TRBV19, with TRBD2 matching 8 bases. The V segment lost 10 bases and the J segment 2 bases; nucleotides outside the gene matches: 11. Germline-derived CDR1 and CDR2 are LNHDA and SQIVND (reference sequence). This CDR3 has 15 amino acids. Written as DNA, the CDR3 is TGTGCCACGCGTCGAGCGGGGGACCCCACAGATACGCAGTATTTT. Amino acids: CATRRAGDPTDTQYF.

This sequence joins TRBV6-6 and TRBJ1-1; D perhaps matches TRBD1 (6 bases). Trimming cost V 5 bases and J 2 bases, with 18 bases left between them. The CDR3 runs to 16 residues. The germline CDR1 and CDR2 sequences are MNHNY and SVGAGI (reference sequence). DNA for the CDR3: TGTGCCAGCAGTGCCTCTCGAAGGGGGTCTAACACTGAAGCTTTCTTT. This encodes CASSASRRGSNTEAFF.

In its sample, this clonotype was seen a few times. The V gene is TRBV20-1, the J gene TRBJ1-1; no reliable D call. The ends were cut back, 0 bases at V and 3 bases at J, with 2 bases in the middle. The CDR3 sequence is 11 residues long. From germline, CDR1 is DFQATT and CDR2 SNEGSKA (reference sequence). In DNA, the CDR3 is TGCAGTGCTAGAGACTACACTGAAGCTTTCTTT. Translating gives CSARDYTEAFF.

This clonotype was observed at least ten times. This chain uses TRBV7-2 with TRBJ1-3; perhaps TRBD1 as D (6 bases). Germline V gene lookup returns CDR1 SGHTA and CDR2 FQGNSA. With 4 bases removed from V and 0 bases from J, the gap between germline ends came to 13 bases. CDR3 size: 16 residues. CDR3 amino acids: CASSSQGPRSGNTIYF. CDR3 in DNA: TGTGCCAGCAGCTCACAGGGACCTCGCTCTGGAAACACCATATATTTT.

This clonotype was recorded many times. CDR3 protein: CASSLSGAGGYTF. CDR3 bases: TGTGCCAGCAGCTTGTCAGGGGCAGGTGGCTACACCTTC. The chain employs TRBV7-2 and TRBJ1-2, with TRBD1 as a possible D gene (6 bases). The CDR3 has 13 residues. CDR1 and CDR2 from the germline V gene are SGHTA and FQGNSA. V lost 3 bases and J lost 7, with 12 bases in between.